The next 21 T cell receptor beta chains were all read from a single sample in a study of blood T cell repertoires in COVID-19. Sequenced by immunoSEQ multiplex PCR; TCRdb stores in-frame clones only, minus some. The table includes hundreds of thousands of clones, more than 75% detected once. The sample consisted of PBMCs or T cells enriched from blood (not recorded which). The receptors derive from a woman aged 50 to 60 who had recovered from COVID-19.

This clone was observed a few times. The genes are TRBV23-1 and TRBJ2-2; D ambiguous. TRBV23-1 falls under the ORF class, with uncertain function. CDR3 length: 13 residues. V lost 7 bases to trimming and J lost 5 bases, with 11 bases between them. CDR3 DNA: TGCGCCAGCACCTGGAAGGAGACCGGGGAGCTGTTTTTT. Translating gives CASTWKETGELFF.

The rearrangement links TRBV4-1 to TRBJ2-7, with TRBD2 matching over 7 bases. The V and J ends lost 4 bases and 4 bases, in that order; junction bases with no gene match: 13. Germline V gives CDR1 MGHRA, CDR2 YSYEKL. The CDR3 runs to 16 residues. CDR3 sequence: CASSPIWGGSFYEQYF. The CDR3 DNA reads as TGCGCCAGCAGCCCTATCTGGGGCGGGAGTTTTTACGAGCAGTACTTC.

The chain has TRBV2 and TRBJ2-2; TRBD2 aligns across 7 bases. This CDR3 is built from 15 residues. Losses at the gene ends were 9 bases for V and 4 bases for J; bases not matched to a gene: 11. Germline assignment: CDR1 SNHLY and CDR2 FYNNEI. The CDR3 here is CASREGDRSTGELFF. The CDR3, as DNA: TGTGCCAGTAGGGAGGGAGACAGATCCACCGGGGAGCTGTTTTTT.

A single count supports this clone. The CDR3 region is CASSSGQGAYGYTF. Here the CDR3 DNA reads TGTGCCAGCAGTTCGGGTCAGGGGGCCTATGGCTACACCTTC. The genes are TRBV28 and TRBJ1-2, with 8 bases matching TRBD1. The CDR3 sequence is 14 residues long. Germline lookup yields CDR1 MDHEN and CDR2 SYDVKM. Losses at the gene ends were 4 bases for V and 4 bases for J; bases not matched to a gene: 5.

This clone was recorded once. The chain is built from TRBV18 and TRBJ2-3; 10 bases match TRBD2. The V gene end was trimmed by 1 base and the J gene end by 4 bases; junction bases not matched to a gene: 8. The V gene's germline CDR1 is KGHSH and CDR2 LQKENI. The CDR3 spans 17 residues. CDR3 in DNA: TGTGCCAGCTCACCACGGAGCGGGAGGGCGAATTCAGATACGCAGTATTTT. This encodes CASSPRSGRANSDTQYF.

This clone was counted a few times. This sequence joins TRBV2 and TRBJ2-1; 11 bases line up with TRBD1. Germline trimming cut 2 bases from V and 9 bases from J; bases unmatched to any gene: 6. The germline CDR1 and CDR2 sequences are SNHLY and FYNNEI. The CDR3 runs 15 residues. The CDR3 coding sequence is TGTGCCAGCAGTGAATTGGGACAGGGGGAAGGTGAGCAGTTCTTC. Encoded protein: CASSELGQGEGEQFF. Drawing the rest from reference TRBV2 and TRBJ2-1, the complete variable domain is EPEVTQTPSHQVTQMGQEVILRCVPISNHLYFYWYRQILGQKVEFLVSFYNNEISEKSEIFDDQFSVERPDGSNFTLKIRSTKLEDSAMYFCASSELGQGEGEQFFGPGTRLTVL.

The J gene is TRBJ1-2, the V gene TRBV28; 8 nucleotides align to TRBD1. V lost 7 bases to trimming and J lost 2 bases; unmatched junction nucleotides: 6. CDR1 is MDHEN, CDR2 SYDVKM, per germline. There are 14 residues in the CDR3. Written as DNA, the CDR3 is TGTGCCAGCAAATACAGGGGGTGGAACTATGGCTACACCTTC. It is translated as CASKYRGWNYGYTF.

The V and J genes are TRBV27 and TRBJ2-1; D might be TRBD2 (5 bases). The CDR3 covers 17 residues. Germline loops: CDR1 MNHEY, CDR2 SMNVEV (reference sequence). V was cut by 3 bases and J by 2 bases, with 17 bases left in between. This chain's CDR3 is CASSLGWGAEAYNEQFF. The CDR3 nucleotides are TGTGCCAGCAGTTTGGGGTGGGGAGCGGAAGCCTACAATGAGCAGTTCTTC.

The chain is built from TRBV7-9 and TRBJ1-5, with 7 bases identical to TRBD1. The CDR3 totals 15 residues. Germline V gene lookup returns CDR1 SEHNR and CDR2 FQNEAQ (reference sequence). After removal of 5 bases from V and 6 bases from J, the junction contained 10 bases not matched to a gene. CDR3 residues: CASSSEQGPGQPQHF. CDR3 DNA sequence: TGTGCCAGCAGCAGCGAACAGGGGCCGGGTCAGCCCCAGCATTTT. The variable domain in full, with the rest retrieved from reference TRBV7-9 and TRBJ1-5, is DTGVSQNPRHKITKRGQNVTFRCDPISEHNRLYWYRQTLGQGPEFLTYFQNEAQLEKSRLLSDRFSAERPKGSFSTLEIQRTEQGDSAMYLCASSSEQGPGQPQHFGDGTRLSIL.

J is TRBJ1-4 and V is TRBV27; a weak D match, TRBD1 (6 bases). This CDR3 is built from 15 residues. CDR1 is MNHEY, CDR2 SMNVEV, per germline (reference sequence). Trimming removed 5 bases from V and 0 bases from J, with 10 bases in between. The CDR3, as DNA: TGTGCCAGCAGTCCCCCAGGGGCAACTAATGAAAAACTGTTTTTT. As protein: CASSPPGATNEKLFF.

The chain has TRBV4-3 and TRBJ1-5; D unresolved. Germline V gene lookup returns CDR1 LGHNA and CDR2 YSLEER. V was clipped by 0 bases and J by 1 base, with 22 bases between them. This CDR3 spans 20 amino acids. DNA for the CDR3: TGCGCCAGCAGCCAAGACTGGGGAGGAGCCGATCTTGCAAGCAATCAGCCCCAGCATTTT. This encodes CASSQDWGGADLASNQPQHF.

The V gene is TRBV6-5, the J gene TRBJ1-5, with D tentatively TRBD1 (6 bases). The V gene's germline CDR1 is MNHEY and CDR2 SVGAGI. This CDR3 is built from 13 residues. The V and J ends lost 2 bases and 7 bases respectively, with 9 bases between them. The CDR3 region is CASSYGGGQPQHF. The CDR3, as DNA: TGTGCCAGCAGTTACGGGGGCGGCCAGCCCCAGCATTTT.

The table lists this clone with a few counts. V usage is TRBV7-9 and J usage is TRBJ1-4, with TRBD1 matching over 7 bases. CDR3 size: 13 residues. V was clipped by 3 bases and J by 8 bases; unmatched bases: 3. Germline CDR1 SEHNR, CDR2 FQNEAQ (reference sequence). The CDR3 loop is CASSLEGQEKLFF. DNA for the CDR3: TGTGCCAGCAGCTTGGAGGGACAGGAAAAACTGTTTTTT.

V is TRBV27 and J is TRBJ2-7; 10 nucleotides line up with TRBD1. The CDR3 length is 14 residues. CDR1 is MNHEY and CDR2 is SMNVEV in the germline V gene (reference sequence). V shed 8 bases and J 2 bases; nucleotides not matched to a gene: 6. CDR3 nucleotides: TGTGCCAGCCGAGGGACAGGGGCCACCTACGAGCAGTACTTC. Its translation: CASRGTGATYEQYF.

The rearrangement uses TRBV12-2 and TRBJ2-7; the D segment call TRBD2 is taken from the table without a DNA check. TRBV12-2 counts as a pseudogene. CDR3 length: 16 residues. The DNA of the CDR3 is TGTGCAAGTCGCTTATCGTGGCGGGAGGCCACCTACGAGCAGTACTTC. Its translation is CASRLSWREATYEQYF.

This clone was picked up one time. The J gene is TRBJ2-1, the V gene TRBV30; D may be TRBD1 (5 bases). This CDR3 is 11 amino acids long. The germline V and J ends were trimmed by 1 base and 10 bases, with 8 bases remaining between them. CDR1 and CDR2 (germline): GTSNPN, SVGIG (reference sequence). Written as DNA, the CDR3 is TGTGCCTGGAGTGGAAAGGGGGAGCAGTTCTTC. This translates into CAWSGKGEQFF.

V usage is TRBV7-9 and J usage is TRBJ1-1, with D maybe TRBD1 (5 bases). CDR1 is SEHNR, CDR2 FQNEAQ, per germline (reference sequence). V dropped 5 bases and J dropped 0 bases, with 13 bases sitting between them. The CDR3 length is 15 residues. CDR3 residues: CASSEKTVMNTEAFF. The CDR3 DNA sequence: TGTGCCAGCAGCGAAAAGACAGTCATGAACACTGAAGCTTTCTTT.

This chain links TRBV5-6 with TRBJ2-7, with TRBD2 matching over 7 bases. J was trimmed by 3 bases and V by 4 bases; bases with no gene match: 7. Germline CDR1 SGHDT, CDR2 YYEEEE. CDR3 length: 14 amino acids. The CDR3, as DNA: TGTGCCAGCAGCGCGACTAGCCGATACTACGAGCAGTACTTC. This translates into CASSATSRYYEQYF.

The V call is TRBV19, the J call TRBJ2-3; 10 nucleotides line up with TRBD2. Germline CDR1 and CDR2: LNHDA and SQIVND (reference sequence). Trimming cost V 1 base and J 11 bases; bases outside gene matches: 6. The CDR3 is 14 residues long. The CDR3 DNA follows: TGTGCCAGTAGTATAGGGGTAGCGGGAGGTTTGCAGTATTTT. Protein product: CASSIGVAGGLQYF.

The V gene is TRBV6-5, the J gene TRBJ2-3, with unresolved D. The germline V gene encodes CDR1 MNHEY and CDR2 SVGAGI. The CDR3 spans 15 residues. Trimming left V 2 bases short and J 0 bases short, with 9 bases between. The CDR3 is CASSYAGTSTDTQYF. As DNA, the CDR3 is TGTGCCAGCAGTTACGCAGGCACTAGCACAGATACGCAGTATTTT.

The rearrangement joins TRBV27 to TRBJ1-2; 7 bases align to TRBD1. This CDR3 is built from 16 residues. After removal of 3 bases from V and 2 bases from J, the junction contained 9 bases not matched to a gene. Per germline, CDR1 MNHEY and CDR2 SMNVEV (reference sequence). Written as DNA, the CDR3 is TGTGCCAGCAGTTTGGGCAGGGGGACGGGGAACTATGGCTACACCTTC. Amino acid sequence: CASSLGRGTGNYGYTF.